This record looks at one TCR beta chain sequence and its context. Trimming shortened V by 5 bases and J by 2 bases, and 7 bases separated the two germline ends. CDR1 is SGHRS and CDR2 is YFSETQ in the germline V gene. This CDR3 has 12 residues. TCRdb processed the RT-PCR reads anew with MiXCR; each CDR3 protein has one entry. The repertoire holds more than 550,000 distinct CDR3 sequences, approximately 15% seen once, with roughly 3.6% in the top ten. This clonotype was obtained from a female donor in good health, serving as a healthy control. Sequenced: memory CD4+ T cells from blood. The chain has TRBV5-1 and TRBJ2-5, with D unresolved. As DNA, the CDR3 is TGCGCCAGCAGTTCGCCTCAAGAGACCCAGTACTTC. It is translated as CASSSPQETQYF.